What follows are 4 T cell receptor beta chains derived from one specimen sequenced in a study of monozygotic twins with inflammatory bowel disease. TCRdb reworked the 5' RACE reads into one entry per CDR3 protein, no DNA. This sample's table has some 190,000 distinct CDR3 sequences. Sequencing was performed on blood. These receptors all come from a human donor with ulcerative colitis or Crohn's disease, or a healthy co-twin of an affected twin (not recorded which).

This chain joins TRBV18 and TRBJ2-5; the TCRdb call, TRBD1, lacks DNA for checking. From germline, CDR1 is KGHSH and CDR2 LQKENI. This CDR3 has 14 amino acids. The chain's CDR3 is CASSPPGQGETQYF.

The rearrangement joins TRBV19 to TRBJ2-1. The CDR3 is 14 amino acids. In germline, CDR1 is LNHDA, CDR2 SQIVND (reference sequence). The CDR3 loop is CASSMSAANNEQFF. The variable domain in full, with the rest retrieved from reference TRBV19 and TRBJ2-1, is DGGITQSPKYLFRKEGQNVTLSCEQNLNHDAMYWYRQDPGQGLRLIYYSQIVNDFQKGDIAEGYSVSREKKESFPLTVTSAQKNPTAFYLCASSMSAANNEQFFGPGTRLTVL.

The V and J genes are TRBV4-1 and TRBJ1-4; as DNA is missing, the TRBD1 call by TCRdb cannot be tested. The CDR3 has 16 residues. Germline CDR1 and CDR2: MGHRA and YSYEKL. The CDR3 sequence is CASSRGTGGQSEKLFF.

The CDR3 here is CASSRDSTTDTQYF. The chain recombines TRBV5-1 with TRBJ2-3; TCRdb gives TRBD1 as the D gene, but with no DNA this cannot be confirmed. The germline CDR1 and CDR2 sequences are SGHRS and YFSETQ. This CDR3 comprises 14 residues.